This TCR beta chain comes out of a study of blood T cell repertoires in COVID-19. For the study at large: From T cells, B-cell-depleted T cells, or PBMCs came the material, which was cDNA or gDNA.

During active infection, Seattle patients enrolled and were then monitored through disease. Per the germline V gene, CDR1 is SGHVS and CDR2 is FQNEAQ. V lost 7 bases, J lost 5 bases, and 17 bases lay in between. This CDR3 has 14 amino acids. Original processing methods: Using reference gene primer amplification, nucleated cell counts were estimated. Sequencing was performed with immunoSEQ multiplex PCR; in TCRdb, only in-frame clones are kept and a portion is missing. V, J and clone size are taken as reported in that table, and D and trimming were inferred from the DNA itself. The data show hundreds of thousands of clones, approximately 86% seen once.

This chain uses TRBV7-8 with TRBJ1-1, with D possibly being TRBD1 (5 bases). Sequencing was performed on peripheral blood. This receptor was taken from a woman aged 70-85 years with COVID-19, enrolled during active disease. CDR3 sequence reads: CASTFTGEGTEAFF. The CDR3 nucleotides are TGTGCCAGCACCTTCACCGGGGAGGGGACTGAAGCTTTCTTT.